This paragraph covers one T cell receptor (beta chain) sequence. The target antigen is unknown. Then a second PCR, running roughly 7 to 11 cycles, was carried out with a sample-barcoded 5' primer and a J-beta primer mix. Each cDNA molecule was tagged by a template-switch adaptor with 12 random nucleotides. TCRdb re-derived calls from the 5' RACE reads in MiXCR, one entry per CDR3 protein. The sample carries about 800,000 distinct CDR3 sequences, around 45% recorded once. This record comes from a study of blood T cells in healthy people across ages. Study details: Template switching retrieved approximately one barcoded beta molecule for each two T cells. Whole-study findings and limits: Higher diversity, along with more naive CD4+ cells, distinguished long-lived donors from aged donors. Older individuals had lower TCR beta diversity per million T cells (the decline was roughly linear).

This CDR3 comprises 13 residues. V was shortened by 3 bases and J by 3 bases, with 6 bases between the two germline ends. CDR1 and CDR2 from the germline V gene are MNHEY and SMNVEV (reference sequence). V gene TRBV27 combines with J gene TRBJ1-5; D gene ambiguous. Material for sequencing was blood. This sequence was found in an older man in good health. The chain's CDR3 is CASSFNDNQPQHF. Written as DNA, the CDR3 is TGTGCCAGCAGTTTTAATGACAATCAGCCCCAGCATTTT.